The entry that follows covers one T cell receptor (beta chain) sequence. Its target is unknown. The CDR3 contains 14 residues. With 1 base removed from V and 0 bases from J, the gap between germline ends came to 7 bases. Germline CDR1 is PRHDT and CDR2 is FYEKMQ (reference sequence). These data are taken from a study of T cell repertoires in cytomegalovirus infection. Whole-study findings and limits: The cumulative frequency of public TCR beta families identified carriers of CMV plus the relevant HLA. Dominating the ex vivo response were HLA-C-restricted CMV-specific TCR beta clonotypes.

Each CDR3 protein gets one entry after TCRdb re-called the reads with MiXCR. The sample records tens of thousands of distinct CDR3 sequences, 20% being singletons. The specimen comprised CD8+ T cells from cultured PBMCs, sampled from culture after CMV antigen stimulation. The rearrangement links TRBV13 to TRBJ2-7; no clear D. The sequence came from a human donor in good health (CMV status not recorded). Some clones in this sample may be carry-over from other donors' samples. CDR3 loop: CASSLEGSSYEQYF. The CDR3 region has the DNA TGTGCCAGCAGCTTAGAGGGTAGCTCCTACGAGCAGTACTTC.